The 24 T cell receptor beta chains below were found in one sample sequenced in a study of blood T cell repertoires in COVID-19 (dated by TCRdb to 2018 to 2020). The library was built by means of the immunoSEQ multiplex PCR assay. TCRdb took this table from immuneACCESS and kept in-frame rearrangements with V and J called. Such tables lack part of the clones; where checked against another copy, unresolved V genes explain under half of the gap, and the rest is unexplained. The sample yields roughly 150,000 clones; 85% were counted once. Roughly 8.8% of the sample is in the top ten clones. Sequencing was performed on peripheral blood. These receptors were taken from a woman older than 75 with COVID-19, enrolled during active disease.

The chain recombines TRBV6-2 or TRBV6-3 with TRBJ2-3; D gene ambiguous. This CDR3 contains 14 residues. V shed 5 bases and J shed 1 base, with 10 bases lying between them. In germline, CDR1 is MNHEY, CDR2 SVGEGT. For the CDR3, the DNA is TGTGCCAGCAGTCCCGCGCTGGGCACAGATACGCAGTATTTT. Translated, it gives CASSPALGTDTQYF.

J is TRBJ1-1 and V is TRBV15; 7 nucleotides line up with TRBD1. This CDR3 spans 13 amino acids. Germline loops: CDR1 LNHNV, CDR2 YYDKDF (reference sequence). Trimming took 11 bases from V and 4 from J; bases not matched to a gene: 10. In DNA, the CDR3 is TGTGCCGCGGGACAGACGATTACCACTGAAGCTTTCTTT. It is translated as CAAGQTITTEAFF.

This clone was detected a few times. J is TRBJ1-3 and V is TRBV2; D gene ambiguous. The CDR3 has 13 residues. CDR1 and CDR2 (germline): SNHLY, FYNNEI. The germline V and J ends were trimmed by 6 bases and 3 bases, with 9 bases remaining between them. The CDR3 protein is CASRERGGNTIYF. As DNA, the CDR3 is TGTGCCAGCAGGGAACGGGGTGGAAACACCATATATTTT. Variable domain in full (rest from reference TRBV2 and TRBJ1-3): EPEVTQTPSHQVTQMGQEVILRCVPISNHLYFYWYRQILGQKVEFLVSFYNNEISEKSEIFDDQFSVERPDGSNFTLKIRSTKLEDSAMYFCASRERGGNTIYFGEGSWLTVV.

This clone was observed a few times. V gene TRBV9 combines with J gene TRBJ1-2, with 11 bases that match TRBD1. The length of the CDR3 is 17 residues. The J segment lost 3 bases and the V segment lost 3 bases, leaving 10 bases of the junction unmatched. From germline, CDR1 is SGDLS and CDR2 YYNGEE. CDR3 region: CASSAGGQGVSYYGYTF. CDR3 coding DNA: TGTGCCAGCAGCGCCGGGGGACAGGGGGTTTCATACTATGGCTACACCTTC.

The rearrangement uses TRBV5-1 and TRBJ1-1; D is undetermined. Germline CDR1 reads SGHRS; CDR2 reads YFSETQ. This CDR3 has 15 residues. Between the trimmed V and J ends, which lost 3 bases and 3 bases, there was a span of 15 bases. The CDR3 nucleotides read TGCGCCAGCAGCTCCCTATCCTTTGTCGACACTGAAGCTTTCTTT. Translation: CASSSLSFVDTEAFF.

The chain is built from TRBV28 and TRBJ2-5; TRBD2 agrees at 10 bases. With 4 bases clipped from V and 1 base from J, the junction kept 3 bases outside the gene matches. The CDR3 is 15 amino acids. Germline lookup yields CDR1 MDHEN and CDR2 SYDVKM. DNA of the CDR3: TGTGCCAGCAGTTCGACTAGCGGGTCCCAAGAGACCCAGTACTTC. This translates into CASSSTSGSQETQYF. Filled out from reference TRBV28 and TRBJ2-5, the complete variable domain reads DVKVTQSSRYLVKRTGEKVFLECVQDMDHENMFWYRQDPGLGLRLIYFSYDVKMKEKGDIPEGYSVSREKKERFSLILESASTNQTSMYLCASSSTSGSQETQYFGPGTRLLVL.

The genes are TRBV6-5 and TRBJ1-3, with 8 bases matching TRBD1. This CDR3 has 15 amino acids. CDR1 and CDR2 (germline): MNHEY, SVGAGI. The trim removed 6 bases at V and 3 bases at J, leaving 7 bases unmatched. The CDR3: CASSPDRGGGNTIYF. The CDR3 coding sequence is TGTGCCAGCAGCCCCGACAGGGGTGGTGGAAACACCATATATTTT.

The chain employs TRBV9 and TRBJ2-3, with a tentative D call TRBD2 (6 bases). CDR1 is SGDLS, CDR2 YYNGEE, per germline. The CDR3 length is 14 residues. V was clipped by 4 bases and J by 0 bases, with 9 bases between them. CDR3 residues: CASSLGTSTDTQYF. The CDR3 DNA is TGTGCCAGCAGCCTCGGGACTAGCACAGATACGCAGTATTTT.

CDR3: CASSSSGIMGYTF. The CDR3 nucleotides read TGTGCCAGCAGCTCCAGCGGAATTATGGGCTACACCTTC. J is TRBJ1-2 and V is TRBV7-2; unclear D gene. V gave up 4 bases and J gave up 8 bases, with 14 bases separating them. Germline CDR1 is SGHTA and CDR2 is FQGNSA. The CDR3 sequence is 13 residues long.

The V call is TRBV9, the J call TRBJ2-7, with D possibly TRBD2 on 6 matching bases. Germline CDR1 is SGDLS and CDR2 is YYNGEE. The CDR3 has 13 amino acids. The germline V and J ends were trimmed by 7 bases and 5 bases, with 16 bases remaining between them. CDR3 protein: CASGHPRDHEQYF. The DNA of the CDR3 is TGTGCCAGCGGACACCCGCGGGACCACGAGCAGTACTTC.

CDR3 loop: CASGAGTGLFYEQYF. CDR3 nucleotide sequence: TGTGCCAGCGGAGCTGGGACAGGCCTTTTCTACGAGCAGTACTTC. This chain connects TRBV2 to TRBJ2-7; 8 bases match TRBD1. The CDR3 is made up of 15 amino acids. CDR1 is SNHLY and CDR2 is FYNNEI in the germline V gene. J lost 3 bases, V lost 8 bases, and 12 bases had no gene match.

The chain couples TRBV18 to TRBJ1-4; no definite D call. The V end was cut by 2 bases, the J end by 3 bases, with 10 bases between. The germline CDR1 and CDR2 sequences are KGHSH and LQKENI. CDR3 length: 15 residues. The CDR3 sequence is CASSPKTTANEKLFF. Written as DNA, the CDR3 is TGTGCCAGCTCACCAAAGACAACGGCTAATGAAAAACTGTTTTTT.

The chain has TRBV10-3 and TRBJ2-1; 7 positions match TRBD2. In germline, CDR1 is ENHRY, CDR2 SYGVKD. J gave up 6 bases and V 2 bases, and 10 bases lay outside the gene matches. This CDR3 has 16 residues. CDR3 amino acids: CAISELAESGVNEQFF. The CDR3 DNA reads TGTGCCATCAGTGAGCTAGCGGAAAGTGGGGTCAATGAGCAGTTCTTC.

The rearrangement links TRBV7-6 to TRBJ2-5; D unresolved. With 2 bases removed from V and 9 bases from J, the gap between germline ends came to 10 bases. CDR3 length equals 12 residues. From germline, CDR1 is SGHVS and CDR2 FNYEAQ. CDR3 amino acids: CASSLSGPAQYF. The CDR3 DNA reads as TGTGCCAGCAGCTTATCAGGTCCGGCCCAGTACTTC.

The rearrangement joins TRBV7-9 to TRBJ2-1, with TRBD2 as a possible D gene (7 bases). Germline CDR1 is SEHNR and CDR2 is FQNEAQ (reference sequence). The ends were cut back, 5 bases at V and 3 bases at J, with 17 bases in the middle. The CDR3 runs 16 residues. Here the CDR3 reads CASSRPRGAIYNEQFF. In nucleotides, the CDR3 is TGTGCCAGCAGCCGACCTCGGGGGGCTATCTACAATGAGCAGTTCTTC.

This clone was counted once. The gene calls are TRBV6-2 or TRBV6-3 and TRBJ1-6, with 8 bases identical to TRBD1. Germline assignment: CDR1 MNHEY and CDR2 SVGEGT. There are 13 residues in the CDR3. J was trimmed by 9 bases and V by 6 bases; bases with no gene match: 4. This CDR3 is CASSSGGVSPLHF. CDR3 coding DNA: TGTGCCAGCAGCTCAGGGGGCGTTTCACCCCTCCACTTT.

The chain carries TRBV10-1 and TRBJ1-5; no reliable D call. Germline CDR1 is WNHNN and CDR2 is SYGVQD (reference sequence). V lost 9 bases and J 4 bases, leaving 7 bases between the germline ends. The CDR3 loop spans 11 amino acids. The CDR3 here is CARSDNQPQHF. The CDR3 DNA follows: TGCGCCAGATCAGATAATCAGCCCCAGCATTTT.

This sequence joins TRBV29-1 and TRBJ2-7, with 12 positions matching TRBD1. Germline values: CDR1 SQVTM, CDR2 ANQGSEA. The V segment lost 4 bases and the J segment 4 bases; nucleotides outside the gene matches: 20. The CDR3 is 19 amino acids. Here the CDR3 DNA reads TGCAGCGTTGCAAGAGGGACAGGGGGCTTAGCGGGCTCCCCTTACGAGCAGTACTTC. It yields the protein CSVARGTGGLAGSPYEQYF.

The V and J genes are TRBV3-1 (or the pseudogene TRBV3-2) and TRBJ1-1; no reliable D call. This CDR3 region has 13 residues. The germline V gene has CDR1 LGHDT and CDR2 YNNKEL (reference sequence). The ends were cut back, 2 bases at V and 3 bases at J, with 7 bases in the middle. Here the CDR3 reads CASSQFSDTEAFF. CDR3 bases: TGTGCCAGCAGCCAATTTTCCGACACTGAAGCTTTCTTT.

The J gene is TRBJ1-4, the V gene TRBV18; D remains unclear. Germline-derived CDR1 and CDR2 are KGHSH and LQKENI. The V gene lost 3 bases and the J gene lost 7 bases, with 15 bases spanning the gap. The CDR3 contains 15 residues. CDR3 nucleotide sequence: TGTGCCAGCTCACCGGTTTGGGCCCAGAGTGAAAAACTGTTTTTT. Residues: CASSPVWAQSEKLFF.

CDR3 amino acids: CASSYSTGLGYTF. The CDR3 nucleotides are TGTGCCAGCAGTTACTCGACGGGTTTGGGCTACACCTTC. V is TRBV6-2 or TRBV6-3 and J is TRBJ1-2; the D is unclear. V shed 0 bases and J shed 8 bases, with 10 bases lying between them. Looked up from germline, CDR1 is MNHEY and CDR2 is SVGEGT. The CDR3 runs 13 residues.

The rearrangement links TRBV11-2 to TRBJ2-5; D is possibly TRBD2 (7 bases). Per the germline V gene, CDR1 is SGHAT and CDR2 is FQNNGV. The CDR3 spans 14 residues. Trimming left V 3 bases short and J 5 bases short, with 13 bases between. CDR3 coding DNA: TGTGCCAGCAGCTTGGGGGGGCGCGGGGAGACCCAGTACTTC. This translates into CASSLGGRGETQYF. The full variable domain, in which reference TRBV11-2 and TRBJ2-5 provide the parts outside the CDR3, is EAGVAQSPRYKIIEKRQSVAFWCNPISGHATLYWYQQILGQGPKLLIQFQNNGVVDDSQLPKDRFSAERLKGVDSTLKIQPAKLEDSAVYLCASSLGGRGETQYFGPGTRLLVL.

The CDR3 protein is CASRHRQGARETQYF. The DNA for the CDR3 is TGTGCCAGCAGGCACCGACAGGGGGCTAGAGAGACCCAGTACTTC. This chain joins TRBV7-6 and TRBJ2-5; 10 bases agree with TRBD1. Germline CDR1 is SGHVS and CDR2 is FNYEAQ. The CDR3 consists of 15 residues. Trimming removed 6 bases from V and 4 bases from J; junction bases left unmatched: 8.

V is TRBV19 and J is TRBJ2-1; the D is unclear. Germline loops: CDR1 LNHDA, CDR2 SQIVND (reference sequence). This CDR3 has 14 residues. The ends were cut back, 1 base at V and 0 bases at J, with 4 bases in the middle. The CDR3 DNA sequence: TGTGCCAGTAGTATAGGAGACTCCTACAATGAGCAGTTCTTC. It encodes CASSIGDSYNEQFF. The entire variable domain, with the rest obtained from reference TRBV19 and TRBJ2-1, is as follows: DGGITQSPKYLFRKEGQNVTLSCEQNLNHDAMYWYRQDPGQGLRLIYYSQIVNDFQKGDIAEGYSVSREKKESFPLTVTSAQKNPTAFYLCASSIGDSYNEQFFGPGTRLTVL.